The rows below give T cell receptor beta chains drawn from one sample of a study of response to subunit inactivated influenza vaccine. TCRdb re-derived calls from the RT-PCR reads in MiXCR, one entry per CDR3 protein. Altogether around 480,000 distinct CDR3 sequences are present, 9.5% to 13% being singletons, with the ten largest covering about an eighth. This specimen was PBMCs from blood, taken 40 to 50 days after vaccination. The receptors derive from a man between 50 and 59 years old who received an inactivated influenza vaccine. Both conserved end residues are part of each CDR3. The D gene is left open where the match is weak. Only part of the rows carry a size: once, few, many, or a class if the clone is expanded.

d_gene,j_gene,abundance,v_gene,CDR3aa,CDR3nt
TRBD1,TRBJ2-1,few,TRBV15,CATSRTGTGDDNEQFF,TGTGCCACCAGCAGGACCGGGACAGGGGATGACAATGAGCAGTTCTTC
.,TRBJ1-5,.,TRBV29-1,CSVGGGRSNQPQHF,TGCAGCGTTGGAGGAGGGAGAAGCAATCAGCCCCAGCATTTT
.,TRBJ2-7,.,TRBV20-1,CSASPTDQEQYF,TGCAGTGCTAGCCCTACGGACCAGGAGCAGTACTTC
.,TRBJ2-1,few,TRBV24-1,CATSDYGGRNEQFF,TGTGCCACCAGTGATTACGGGGGAAGGAATGAGCAGTTCTTC
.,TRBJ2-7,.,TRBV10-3,CAISEMGTYEQYF,TGTGCCATCAGTGAGATGGGCACCTACGAGCAGTACTTC
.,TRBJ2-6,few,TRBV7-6,CASSPVMGPLSGANVLTF,TGTGCCAGCAGCCCAGTAATGGGTCCCCTCTCTGGGGCCAACGTCCTGACTTTC
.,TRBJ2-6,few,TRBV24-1,CATSGSRSGANVLTF,TGTGCCACCAGTGGGTCGCGCTCTGGGGCCAACGTCCTGACTTTC
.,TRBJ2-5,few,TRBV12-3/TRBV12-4,CASSFLRGRRQETQYF,TGTGCCAGCAGTTTTCTCCGGGGGCGCCGGCAAGAGACCCAGTACTTC
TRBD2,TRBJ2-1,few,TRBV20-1,CSARVLAGGYNEQFF,TGCAGTGCTAGAGTACTAGCGGGGGGTTACAATGAGCAGTTCTTC
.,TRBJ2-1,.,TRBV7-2,CASSSPQGLWFF,TGTGCCAGCAGCTCCCCCCAGGGGCTTTGGTTCTTC
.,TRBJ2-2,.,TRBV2,CASRVQRSGELFF,TGTGCCAGCAGGGTACAACGGTCCGGGGAGCTGTTTTTT
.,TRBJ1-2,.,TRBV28,CASSLEVGSYGYTF,TGTGCCAGCAGTTTAGAAGTGGGTAGCTATGGCTACACCTTC
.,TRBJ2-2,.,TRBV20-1,CSARRGASIGELFF,TGCAGTGCTAGAAGGGGGGCGAGCATCGGGGAGCTGTTTTTT
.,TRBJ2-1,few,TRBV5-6,CASSLSPWGNEQFF,TGTGCCAGCAGCTTGTCACCGTGGGGCAATGAGCAGTTCTTC
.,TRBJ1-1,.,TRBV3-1,CASTQTGGSEAFF,TGTGCCAGCACACAAACGGGAGGCTCTGAAGCTTTCTTT
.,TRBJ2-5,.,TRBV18,CASSPPSLLETQYF,TGTGCCAGCTCACCACCGTCTTTGCTAGAGACCCAGTACTTC
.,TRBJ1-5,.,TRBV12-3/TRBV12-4,CASSFGSGNSNQPQHF,TGTGCCAGCAGTTTCGGGTCAGGCAATAGCAATCAGCCCCAGCATTTT
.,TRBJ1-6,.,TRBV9,CASSARTALINSPLHF,TGTGCCAGCAGCGCCAGGACAGCCCTAATCAATTCACCCCTCCACTTT
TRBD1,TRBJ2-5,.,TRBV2,CASRNFGDRQETQYF,TGTGCCAGCAGGAACTTCGGGGACAGGCAAGAGACCCAGTACTTC
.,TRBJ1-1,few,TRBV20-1,CSARRQVGSEAFF,TGCAGTGCTAGAAGACAGGTGGGGAGTGAAGCTTTCTTT
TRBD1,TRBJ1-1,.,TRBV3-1,CASSLRGREPLSTEAFF,TGTGCCAGCAGCCTCAGGGGGCGGGAGCCTCTGAGCACTGAAGCTTTCTTT
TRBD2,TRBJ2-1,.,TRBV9,CASSVGGGSGYNEQFF,TGTGCCAGCAGCGTAGGAGGCGGGAGCGGGTACAATGAGCAGTTCTTC
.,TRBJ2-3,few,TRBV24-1,CATERGLGDTQYF,TGTGCCACCGAACGGGGGTTAGGAGATACGCAGTATTTT
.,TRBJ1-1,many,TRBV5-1,CASSLTAGEWLATEAFF,TGCGCCAGCAGCTTGACGGCAGGGGAATGGTTGGCCACTGAAGCTTTCTTT
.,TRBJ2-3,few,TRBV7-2,CASSPRRAADTQYF,TGTGCCAGCAGCCCTCGGAGGGCAGCAGATACGCAGTATTTT
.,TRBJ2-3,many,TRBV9,CASSVLLTDTQYF,TGTGCCAGCAGCGTATTACTCACAGATACGCAGTATTTT
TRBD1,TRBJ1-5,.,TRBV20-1,CSARLRGPNNQPQHF,TGCAGTGCTAGACTCAGGGGGCCGAACAATCAGCCCCAGCATTTT
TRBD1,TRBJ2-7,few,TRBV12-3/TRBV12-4,CASGNRDRGYEQYF,TGTGCCAGCGGGAACCGGGACAGGGGCTACGAGCAGTACTTC
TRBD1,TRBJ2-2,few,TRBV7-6,CASSLNSGTGSNTGELFF,TGTGCCAGCAGTCTTAATTCCGGGACAGGGAGTAACACCGGGGAGCTGTTTTTT
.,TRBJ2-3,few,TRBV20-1,CSAIHRATDTQYF,TGCAGTGCTATACACAGGGCCACAGATACGCAGTATTTT
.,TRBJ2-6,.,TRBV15,CATSRDRNSGANVLTF,TGTGCCACCAGCAGGGACAGAAACTCTGGGGCCAACGTCCTGACTTTC
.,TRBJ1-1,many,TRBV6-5,CASSYGTVGEAFF,TGTGCCAGCAGTTACGGGACTGTTGGTGAAGCTTTCTTT